These 15 T cell receptor beta chains share one sample of origin, sequenced in a study of Tregs in tolerant kidney transplant recipients. Here immunoSEQ multiplex PCR was the method, and the copy in TCRdb shows in-frame clones only, minus some. Of 16,000 or so clones listed, less than 80% were seen once; the top ten hold under 4%. Which antigens these TCRs recognize remains unknown. Sequenced input: Tregs from blood cultured with allogeneic cells. These receptors all stem from a human donor in good health.

V and J are TRBV5-6 and TRBJ1-6; 9 bases align to TRBD1. Per germline, CDR1 SGHDT and CDR2 YYEEEE. The CDR3 has 16 residues. Losses at the gene ends were 4 bases for V and 7 bases for J; bases not matched to a gene: 9. The CDR3 sequence: CASSAKQGARNSPLHF. Here the CDR3 DNA reads TGTGCCAGCAGCGCTAAACAGGGGGCGCGGAATTCACCCCTCCACTTT.

The chain is built from TRBV7-2 and TRBJ2-2, with D possibly being TRBD1 (5 bases). CDR1 is SGHTA, CDR2 FQGNSA, per germline. V was trimmed by 5 bases and J by 6 bases, leaving 10 bases between them. The CDR3 is 13 residues long. The CDR3 here is CASSPGPAGELFF. In DNA, the CDR3 is TGTGCCAGCAGCCCAGGGCCGGCCGGGGAGCTGTTTTTT.

This clone was observed a single time. The chain has TRBV4-1 and TRBJ2-5, with a weak D call TRBD2 (6 bases). In germline, CDR1 is MGHRA, CDR2 YSYEKL. V lost 0 bases, J lost 2 bases, and 10 bases lay in between. The CDR3 runs 15 residues. For the CDR3, the DNA is TGCGCCAGCAGCCAAGATGGGACTCTTCAAGAGACCCAGTACTTC. Translation: CASSQDGTLQETQYF.

DNA for the CDR3: TGCGCCAGCAGTCAATCGGACAGGTTTAACTATGGCTACACCTTC. Protein sequence: CASSQSDRFNYGYTF. The J gene is TRBJ1-2, the V gene TRBV23-1; 7 bases match TRBD1. TRBV23-1 is an ORF, with its function uncertain. The CDR3 runs to 15 residues. V shed 0 bases, J shed 1 base, and the junction held 2 bases outside the gene matches.

The chain links TRBV7-2 to TRBJ1-2; TRBD1 agrees at 9 bases. The germline gives CDR1 SGHTA, CDR2 FQGNSA. V was clipped by 0 bases and J by 4 bases; unmatched bases: 6. There are 16 residues in the CDR3. The CDR3 coding sequence is TGTGCCAGCAGCTTAGCGACAGGGGGTAGGACCTATGGCTACACCTTC. Its protein product is CASSLATGGRTYGYTF.

This clone rates as medium-sized. This rearrangement joins TRBV21-1 to TRBJ1-1; the table's D call, TRBD1, has no DNA check behind it. TRBV21-1 is deemed a pseudogene. The CDR3 covers 15 residues. CDR3 in DNA: TGTGCCAGCAGAAAGGGGTGCAGGGGTAGGTCTGAAGCTTTCTTT. This translates into CASRKGCRGRSEAFF.

The V gene is TRBV30, the J gene TRBJ2-7; unclear D gene. The germline CDR1 and CDR2 sequences are GTSNPN and SVGIG (reference sequence). The CDR3 is made up of 10 amino acids. V was shortened by 5 bases and J by 4 bases, with 6 bases between the two germline ends. The CDR3 DNA reads as TGTGCCTGGGGAGATTACGAGCAGTACTTC. This sequence encodes CAWGDYEQYF. The complete variable domain, with remaining parts taken from reference TRBV30 and TRBJ2-7, reads SQTIHQWPATLVQPVGSPLSLECTVEGTSNPNLYWYRQAAGRGLQLLFYSVGIGQISSEVPQNLSASRPQDRQFILSSKKLLLSDSGFYLCAWGDYEQYFGPGTRLTVT.

The rearrangement joins TRBV5-1 to TRBJ2-2, with 10 nucleotides matching TRBD2. The CDR3 consists of 17 residues. V shed 4 bases, J shed 0 bases, and the junction held 6 bases outside the gene matches. Germline assignment: CDR1 SGHRS and CDR2 YFSETQ. CDR3 bases: TGCGCCAGCAGCAGACTAGCGGGCCAAGCGAACACCGGGGAGCTGTTTTTT. This translates into CASSRLAGQANTGELFF.

The rearrangement joins TRBV7-2 to TRBJ1-1; D is undetermined. From germline, CDR1 is SGHTA and CDR2 FQGNSA. The CDR3 contains 13 residues. Deletions cut 2 bases from V and 3 bases from J, with 7 bases between. The CDR3 bases are TGTGCCAGCAGCTTATCTCTCGACACTGAAGCTTTCTTT. The encoded protein is CASSLSLDTEAFF.

The rearrangement links TRBV7-3 to TRBJ2-3; 12 nucleotides align to TRBD2. The CDR3 contains 18 residues. Germline V gives CDR1 SGHTA, CDR2 FQGTGA. V gave up 1 base and J gave up 1 base; unmatched junction bases: 6. This CDR3 reads CASSLKSLAGGRTDTQYF. In nucleotides, the CDR3 is TGTGCCAGCAGCTTAAAGTCTCTAGCGGGGGGGCGCACAGATACGCAGTATTTT.

V is TRBV29-1 and J is TRBJ2-2; D unresolved. The CDR3 contains 12 residues. V shed 6 bases and J shed 1 base, with 6 bases lying between them. Germline V lookup: CDR1 SQVTM, CDR2 ANQGSEA. DNA for the CDR3: TGCAGCGTGGCAGGGAACACCGGGGAGCTGTTTTTT. Translating gives CSVAGNTGELFF.

The chain uses TRBV2 and TRBJ1-1; the match to TRBD1 covers 7 bases. CDR3 length: 13 residues. Germline V gene sequence: CDR1 SNHLY, CDR2 FYNNEI. The junction had 4 bases not matched to a gene; V was cut back by 5 bases and J by 4 bases. CDR3 bases: TGTGCCAGCAGTAGGGACAGTTCCACTGAAGCTTTCTTT. This sequence encodes CASSRDSSTEAFF. The entire variable domain, with the rest obtained from reference TRBV2 and TRBJ1-1, is as follows: EPEVTQTPSHQVTQMGQEVILRCVPISNHLYFYWYRQILGQKVEFLVSFYNNEISEKSEIFDDQFSVERPDGSNFTLKIRSTKLEDSAMYFCASSRDSSTEAFFGQGTRLTVV.

The chain employs TRBV4-1 and TRBJ1-5; D may be TRBD1 (5 bases). Trimming removed 0 bases from V and 6 bases from J, with 12 bases in between. This CDR3 region has 15 residues. Germline CDR1 MGHRA, CDR2 YSYEKL. Written as DNA, the CDR3 is TGCGCCAGCAGCCAAGATTGGGGGGTTGGTCAGCCCCAGCATTTT. It translates to CASSQDWGVGQPQHF.

This clone was found many times. The chain employs TRBV29-1 and TRBJ2-4, with 12 bases matching TRBD1. The V segment lost 3 bases and the J segment 6 bases; nucleotides outside the gene matches: 15. The length of the CDR3 is 18 residues. The V gene's germline CDR1 is SQVTM and CDR2 ANQGSEA. CDR3 protein: CSVEGTGGGGFYRNIQYF. The CDR3 DNA reads TGCAGCGTTGAGGGGACAGGGGGCGGCGGATTCTATAGAAACATTCAGTACTTC.

The chain carries TRBV20-1 and TRBJ2-2, with D uncertain. The germline gives CDR1 DFQATT, CDR2 SNEGSKA (reference sequence). This CDR3 contains 11 residues. With 5 bases removed from V and 0 bases from J, the gap between germline ends came to 1 base. The CDR3, as DNA: TGCAGTGCTCCGAACACCGGGGAGCTGTTTTTT. It encodes CSAPNTGELFF.